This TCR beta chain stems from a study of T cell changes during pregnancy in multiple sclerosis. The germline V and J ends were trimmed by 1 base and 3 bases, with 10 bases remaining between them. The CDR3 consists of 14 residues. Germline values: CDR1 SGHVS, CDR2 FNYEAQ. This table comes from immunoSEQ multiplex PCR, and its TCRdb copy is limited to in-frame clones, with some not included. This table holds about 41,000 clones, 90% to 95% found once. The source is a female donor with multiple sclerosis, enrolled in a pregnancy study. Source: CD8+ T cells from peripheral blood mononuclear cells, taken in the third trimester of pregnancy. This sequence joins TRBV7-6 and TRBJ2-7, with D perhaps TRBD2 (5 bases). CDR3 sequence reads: CASSLGGSGYEQYF. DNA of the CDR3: TGTGCCAGCAGCTTAGGTGGGAGTGGCTACGAGCAGTACTTC.